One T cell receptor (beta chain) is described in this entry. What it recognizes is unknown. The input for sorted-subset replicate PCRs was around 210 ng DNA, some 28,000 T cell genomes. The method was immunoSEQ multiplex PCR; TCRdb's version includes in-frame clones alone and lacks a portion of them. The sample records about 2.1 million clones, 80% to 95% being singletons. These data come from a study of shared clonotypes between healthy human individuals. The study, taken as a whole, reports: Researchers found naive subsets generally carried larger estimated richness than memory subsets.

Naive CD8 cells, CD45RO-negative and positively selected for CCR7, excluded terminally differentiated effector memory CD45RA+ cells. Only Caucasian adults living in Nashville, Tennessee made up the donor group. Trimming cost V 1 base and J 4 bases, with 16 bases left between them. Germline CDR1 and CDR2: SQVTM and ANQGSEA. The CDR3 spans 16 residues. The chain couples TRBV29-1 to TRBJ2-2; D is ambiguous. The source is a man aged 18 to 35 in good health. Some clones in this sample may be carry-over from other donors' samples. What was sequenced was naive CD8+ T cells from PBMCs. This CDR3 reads CSVEALEPSVTGELFF. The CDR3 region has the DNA TGCAGCGTTGAAGCCCTAGAGCCGTCGGTCACCGGGGAGCTGTTTTTT.